These 27 T cell receptor beta chains originate from one sample sequenced in a study of CD8+ T cells in alopecia areata. After isolation, RNA underwent reverse transcription to generate cDNA as the sequencing template. The table came from immunoSEQ multiplex PCR; TCRdb's copy has only in-frame clones and leaves some out. The sample has about 200,000 clones; approximately 60% are singletons. The sample consisted of CD8+ T cells sorted from blood. The receptors shown here come from a human donor in good health.

In its sample, this clone was seen a few times. Other DNA sequences in this specimen translate into the identical CDR3. V is TRBV5-6 and J is TRBJ2-1, with D unclear. Germline lookup yields CDR1 SGHDT and CDR2 YYEEEE. V lost 5 bases, J lost 7 bases, and 7 bases lay in between. The CDR3 consists of 11 residues. The CDR3: CASSSSNEQFF. The CDR3 region has the DNA TGTGCCAGCAGTTCGTCTAATGAGCAGTTCTTC.

Details on this clone: With a much larger clone just one base away, this may be a read error. The sample has other DNA sequences that encode this CDR3 too. This chain links TRBV13 with TRBJ1-1; D is undetermined. The germline V gene encodes CDR1 PRHDT and CDR2 FYEKMQ (reference sequence). The V end lost 0 bases, the J end lost 1 base, and 3 bases lay between the germline ends. The CDR3 contains 13 residues. The CDR3 reads CASSLGQNTEAFF. The CDR3 DNA reads as TGTGCCAGCAGCTTAGGTCAGAACACTGAAGCTTTCTTT.

This clone was found once. V gene TRBV29-1 combines with J gene TRBJ2-6, with 7 bases aligning to TRBD1. Germline trimming cut 6 bases from V and 4 bases from J; bases unmatched to any gene: 6. The germline V gene encodes CDR1 SQVTM and CDR2 ANQGSEA. CDR3 length: 14 amino acids. The CDR3 DNA reads TGCAGCGTAAATACAGGGGTAGGGGCCAACGTCCTGACTTTC. It translates to CSVNTGVGANVLTF.

The V call is TRBV27, the J call TRBJ2-7; a possible D gene is TRBD1 (6 bases). Germline CDR1 and CDR2: MNHEY and SMNVEV (reference sequence). Between the trimmed V and J ends, which lost 3 bases and 2 bases, there was a span of 8 bases. The CDR3 extends over 13 amino acids. CDR3 sequence (DNA): TGTGCCAGCAGTTTCCAGGGGCCCTACGAGCAGTACTTC. Translating gives CASSFQGPYEQYF.

This chain connects TRBV7-7 to TRBJ2-1; D remains unclear. The V end lost 5 bases, the J end lost 2 bases, and 16 bases lay between the germline ends. The CDR3 is 16 residues long. Germline V gene sequence: CDR1 SSHAT, CDR2 FNYEAQ (reference sequence). CDR3 sequence: CASSPIAGPPYNEQFF. DNA for the CDR3: TGTGCCAGCAGCCCCATAGCCGGGCCGCCCTACAATGAGCAGTTCTTC.

This chain joins TRBV4-1 and TRBJ2-7; TRBD2 matches at 7 bases. V trimming: 4 bases; J trimming: 2 bases; junction bases outside the gene matches: 8. CDR3 length equals 15 residues. Germline V CDR1 and CDR2: MGHRA, YSYEKL. CDR3 DNA sequence: TGCGCCAGCAGCCCTAGGGAGGGCGGGCCCTACGAGCAGTACTTC. It yields the protein CASSPREGGPYEQYF.

The chain joins TRBV9 to TRBJ1-6; no clear D. CDR1 SGDLS and CDR2 YYNGEE come from the germline V gene. V was clipped by 4 bases and J by 8 bases, with 10 bases between them. This CDR3 has 13 amino acids. The CDR3, as DNA: TGTGCCAGCAGCCCAAAGACCCATTCACCCCTCCACTTT. This codes for CASSPKTHSPLHF.

Turning to this clone: Different DNA sequences within this sample yield the same CDR3. This chain uses TRBV11-2 with TRBJ2-1; D is ambiguous. The CDR3 totals 11 residues. With 1 base removed from V and 6 bases from J, the gap between germline ends came to 1 base. Germline V gene sequence: CDR1 SGHAT, CDR2 FQNNGV. CDR3 DNA: TGTGCCAGCAGCTTAGGCAATGAGCAGTTCTTC. This gives the protein CASSLGNEQFF.

V is TRBV13 and J is TRBJ2-1; 7 nucleotides line up with TRBD1. The trim removed 5 bases at V and 2 bases at J, leaving 6 bases unmatched. Germline V gene lookup returns CDR1 PRHDT and CDR2 FYEKMQ (reference sequence). The CDR3 loop spans 15 amino acids. The CDR3 reads CASSPKGQAYNEQFF. CDR3 DNA: TGTGCCAGCAGCCCTAAAGGACAGGCCTACAATGAGCAGTTCTTC.

This clone was seen only a few times. This chain connects TRBV29-1 to TRBJ2-5, with D tentatively TRBD1 (5 bases). V was clipped by 6 bases and J by 1 base, with 12 bases between them. CDR1 and CDR2 from the germline V gene are SQVTM and ANQGSEA. CDR3 size: 13 residues. DNA of the CDR3: TGCAGCGTCGAACGGACATCCCAAGAGACCCAGTACTTC. It specifies CSVERTSQETQYF. The full variable domain, its missing parts supplied by reference TRBV29-1 and TRBJ2-5, is SAVISQKPSRDICQRGTSLTIQCQVDSQVTMMFWYRQQPGQSLTLIATANQGSEATYESGFVIDKFPISRPNLTFSTLTVSNMSPEDSSIYLCSVERTSQETQYFGPGTRLLVL.

The CDR3 protein is CASSLTQGNQPQHF. The CDR3 DNA reads as TGTGCCAGCAGTCTGACTCAGGGGAATCAGCCCCAGCATTTT. V usage is TRBV5-6 and J usage is TRBJ1-5; perhaps TRBD1 as D (6 bases). This CDR3 spans 14 amino acids. Germline-derived CDR1 and CDR2 are SGHDT and YYEEEE. V was clipped by 5 bases and J by 4 bases, with 13 bases between them.

This clone was detected only a few times. The chain couples TRBV7-9 to TRBJ1-4; TRBD1 might be the D (5 bases). In germline, CDR1 is SEHNR, CDR2 FQNEAQ (reference sequence). Trimming removed 0 bases from V and 7 bases from J, with 15 bases in between. The length of the CDR3 is 16 residues. CDR3 sequence reads: CASSLADPGPREKLFF. The CDR3 bases are TGTGCCAGCAGCTTAGCCGACCCGGGACCGCGTGAAAAACTGTTTTTT.

This chain uses TRBV29-1 with TRBJ1-1, with D uncertain. V lost 6 bases to trimming and J lost 11 bases, with 13 bases between them. The germline gives CDR1 SQVTM, CDR2 ANQGSEA. There are 10 residues in the CDR3. CDR3 amino acids: CSVDPPEAFF. The CDR3 bases are TGCAGCGTCGACCCCCCAGAGGCTTTCTTT. The variable domain in full, with the rest retrieved from reference TRBV29-1 and TRBJ1-1, is SAVISQKPSRDICQRGTSLTIQCQVDSQVTMMFWYRQQPGQSLTLIATANQGSEATYESGFVIDKFPISRPNLTFSTLTVSNMSPEDSSIYLCSVDPPEAFFGQGTRLTVV.

This clone was seen at least ten times. The genes are TRBV6-5 and TRBJ2-2; TRBD2 aligns across 8 bases. The ends lost 11 bases at V and 5 bases at J; junction bases unmatched: 13. In germline, CDR1 is MNHEY, CDR2 SVGAGI. The CDR3 is 15 residues long. The CDR3 sequence is CAVRTGGAETGELFF. DNA of the CDR3: TGTGCCGTCCGGACCGGGGGGGCGGAGACCGGGGAGCTGTTTTTT.

The rearrangement joins TRBV27 to TRBJ1-2, with TRBD1 matching over 8 bases. The length of the CDR3 is 14 residues. V lost 5 bases to trimming and J lost 4 bases; unmatched junction nucleotides: 6. CDR1 is MNHEY, CDR2 SMNVEV, per germline (reference sequence). CDR3 in amino acids: CASSPGTGTYGYTF. CDR3 in DNA: TGTGCCAGCAGTCCAGGGACAGGAACCTATGGCTACACCTTC.

The chain employs TRBV5-6 and TRBJ1-1; weak D call: TRBD1 (5 bases). Trimming took 1 base from V and 1 from J, leaving 11 bases between them. This CDR3 region has 15 residues. Germline V gene sequence: CDR1 SGHDT, CDR2 YYEEEE. The CDR3 loop is CASSLPGGSNTEAFF. The CDR3 DNA sequence: TGTGCCAGCAGCTTGCCCGGGGGGTCGAACACTGAAGCTTTCTTT.

This clone was observed at least ten times. This rearrangement joins TRBV13 to TRBJ2-2; D not resolved. Germline assignment: CDR1 PRHDT and CDR2 FYEKMQ (reference sequence). The CDR3 totals 11 residues. The V end lost 7 bases, the J end lost 4 bases, and 4 bases lay between the germline ends. CDR3 loop: CASTSTGELFF. CDR3 sequence (DNA): TGTGCCAGCACAAGCACCGGGGAGCTGTTTTTT.

In this sample, this clone turned up a few times. The CDR3 sequence is CASSESELEAFF. CDR3 bases: TGCGCCAGCAGTGAGTCGGAACTTGAAGCTTTCTTT. The V gene is TRBV10-2, the J gene TRBJ1-1; D remains unclear. Germline lookup yields CDR1 WSHSY and CDR2 SAAADI. CDR3 length: 12 residues. The V end was cut by 0 bases, the J end by 7 bases, with 6 bases between.

V and J are TRBV12-5 and TRBJ1-1; D gene unclear. This CDR3 has 12 residues. The germline CDR1 and CDR2 sequences are LGHNT and FRNRAP. Trimming removed 2 bases at V and 2 bases at J, with 3 bases between. The DNA of the CDR3 is TGTGCTAGTGGTTTGTCTAACACTGAAGCTTTCTTT. It encodes CASGLSNTEAFF.

The rearrangement joins TRBV6-5 to TRBJ2-1, with a weak D call TRBD2 (6 bases). In germline, CDR1 is MNHEY, CDR2 SVGAGI. This CDR3 contains 15 residues. The germline V and J ends were trimmed by 2 bases and 2 bases, with 10 bases remaining between them. This chain's CDR3 is CASSYDAGPYNEQFF. The CDR3 region has the DNA TGTGCCAGCAGTTACGATGCGGGGCCCTACAATGAGCAGTTCTTC.

The gene calls are TRBV30 and TRBJ2-5; 11 bases agree with TRBD2. Germline loops: CDR1 GTSNPN, CDR2 SVGIG (reference sequence). The CDR3 is 15 residues long. V shed 4 bases, J shed 5 bases, and the junction held 9 bases outside the gene matches. The CDR3 nucleotides are TGTGCCTGGACCCATAGCGGGGGGGCCGGCGAGACCCAGTACTTC. This translates into CAWTHSGGAGETQYF. Full variable domain (remainder filled in from reference TRBV30 and TRBJ2-5): SQTIHQWPATLVQPVGSPLSLECTVEGTSNPNLYWYRQAAGRGLQLLFYSVGIGQISSEVPQNLSASRPQDRQFILSSKKLLLSDSGFYLCAWTHSGGAGETQYFGPGTRLLVL.

The chain has TRBV5-1 and TRBJ2-5, with D unresolved. Per germline, CDR1 SGHRS and CDR2 YFSETQ. This CDR3 contains 13 residues. Trimming shortened V by 0 bases and J by 2 bases, and 5 bases separated the two germline ends. CDR3 in DNA: TGCGCCAGCAGCTTGGCCCGTCAAGAGACCCAGTACTTC. This codes for CASSLARQETQYF.

This chain joins TRBV28 and TRBJ2-1; 8 bases align to TRBD1. This CDR3 is 14 amino acids long. J gave up 14 bases and V 2 bases, and 11 bases lay outside the gene matches. Germline V gene data show CDR1 as MDHEN and CDR2 as SYDVKM. The CDR3 DNA reads as TGTGCCAGCAGTTTAATCGGACAGGGACAGGTTGAGTTCTTC. Translation gives CASSLIGQGQVEFF.

This rearrangement joins TRBV7-9 to TRBJ1-2; D uncertain. Germline V lookup: CDR1 SEHNR, CDR2 FQNEAQ (reference sequence). With 5 bases removed from V and 0 bases from J, the gap between germline ends came to 13 bases. The CDR3 is 15 amino acids. This CDR3 is CASSLGGSPNYGYTF. CDR3 in DNA: TGTGCCAGCAGCCTGGGAGGGTCACCTAACTATGGCTACACCTTC.

This clone was detected only a few times. The CDR3 nucleotides are TGTGCCAGCAGTCAAATGGCGCCTTCCAATCAGCCCCAGCATTTT. Residues: CASSQMAPSNQPQHF. The chain combines TRBV27 with TRBJ1-5; D is ambiguous. V lost 5 bases, J lost 3 bases, and 14 bases lay in between. CDR1 is MNHEY, CDR2 SMNVEV, per germline (reference sequence). This CDR3 has 15 residues.

The V gene is TRBV27, the J gene TRBJ1-2; TRBD1 matches 8 bases. This CDR3 is 17 amino acids long. CDR1 MNHEY and CDR2 SMNVEV come from the germline V gene (reference sequence). The trim removed 8 bases at V and 3 bases at J, leaving 17 bases unmatched. The CDR3 DNA reads TGTGCCAGCGGGACAGGCTCTTCCTCCGTCTTGGACTATGGCTACACCTTC. Translated, it gives CASGTGSSSVLDYGYTF.

This sequence joins TRBV29-1 and TRBJ2-2, with TRBD1 matching 7 bases. CDR1 SQVTM and CDR2 ANQGSEA come from the germline V gene. Trimming took 4 bases from V and 0 from J; bases not matched to a gene: 2. The CDR3 loop spans 14 amino acids. CDR3 in amino acids: CSVVDRPNTGELFF. The DNA for the CDR3 is TGCAGCGTTGTGGACAGGCCGAACACCGGGGAGCTGTTTTTT.